The 4 T cell receptor beta chains below all came from one sample that was sequenced in a study of early T cells in non-severe SARS-CoV-2 infection. Each CDR3 protein gets one entry after TCRdb re-called the 5' RACE reads with MiXCR. The data hold about 80,000 distinct CDR3 sequences, with around 9.9% observed a single time. The specimen was whole blood. The receptors stem from an adult who was a healthcare worker with PCR-confirmed SARS-CoV-2 infection or an uninfected control (not recorded which).

Many counts were recorded for this clonotype. The V call is TRBV10-3, the J call TRBJ1-1, with 9 bases aligning to TRBD1. The CDR3 has 15 amino acids. J was trimmed by 0 bases and V by 11 bases; bases with no gene match: 10. Germline V gene data show CDR1 as ENHRY and CDR2 as SYGVKD. The CDR3 loop reads CACQQGAEVNTEAFF. The CDR3 DNA reads as TGTGCCTGTCAACAGGGGGCCGAGGTGAACACTGAAGCTTTCTTT.

This clonotype was observed at least ten times. The chain employs TRBV12-3 or TRBV12-4 and TRBJ2-1; 11 bases line up with TRBD2. Trimming removed 6 bases from V and 6 bases from J; junction bases left unmatched: 7. The CDR3 runs to 15 residues. DNA of the CDR3: TGTGCCAGCAGCCGCACCGGGACTAGCGGCAATGAGCAGTTCTTC. This sequence encodes CASSRTGTSGNEQFF.

The sample holds a few counts of this clonotype. V and J are TRBV24-1 and TRBJ1-1, with D unclear. The CDR3 loop spans 13 amino acids. Germline assignment: CDR1 KGHDR and CDR2 SFDVKD. Trimming shortened V by 5 bases and J by 1 base, and 7 bases separated the two germline ends. The CDR3: CATSVRENTEAFF. The CDR3 nucleotides are TGTGCCACCAGTGTCCGGGAGAACACTGAAGCTTTCTTT.

This clonotype occurred a few times. J is TRBJ1-3 and V is TRBV4-2, with D perhaps matching TRBD1 (5 bases). The V gene lost 1 base and the J gene lost 1 base, with 11 bases spanning the gap. Germline CDR1 and CDR2: LGHNA and YNFKEQ. The CDR3 has 16 residues. Written as DNA, the CDR3 is TGTGCCAGCAGCCAAGTCGTGGCAGGGTCTGGAAACACCATATATTTT. Amino acids: CASSQVVAGSGNTIYF.